Listed below are T cell receptor beta chains from one sample, sequenced in a study of blood T cell repertoires in COVID-19. Some clones are missing from TCRdb's copy, which holds only in-frame ones; the method was immunoSEQ multiplex PCR. The sample comprises tens of thousands of clones, 75% to 90% of which are singletons, and 16% rests with the top ten. Source material: peripheral blood. These receptors were obtained from a human donor in a cohort sampled during active COVID-19. The CDR3 runs from the conserved cysteine through the conserved F or W. The D gene is left open where the match is weak. Only some rows state a clone size, as once, few, many or a class for expanded clones.

cdr3_aa cdr3_nt clone_size d_call j_call v_call
CATSKGGGNTGELFF TGTGCCACCAGTAAGGGAGGGGGGAACACCGGGGAGCTGTTTTTT - - TRBJ2-2 TRBV15
CASSLRDRVEQFF TGTGCCAGCAGTCTCCGGGACAGGGTTGAGCAGTTCTTC - TRBD1 TRBJ2-1 TRBV6-5
CASRYLSGFTEAFF TGTGCCAGCAGATACCTCTCGGGGTTCACTGAAGCTTTCTTT - - TRBJ1-1 TRBV2
CASSLDGKETQYF TGTGCCAGCAGCCTGGACGGGAAAGAGACCCAGTACTTC once - TRBJ2-5 TRBV3-1/TRBV3-2
CACHSGSLTGELFF TGTGCCTGTCATAGCGGGAGCCTCACCGGGGAGCTGTTTTTT - TRBD2 TRBJ2-2 TRBV30
CASSQTGVVAEAFF TGTGCCAGCAGCCAAACAGGGGTGGTAGCTGAAGCTTTCTTT once TRBD1 TRBJ1-1 TRBV6-6
CAWSVGTGINQPQHF TGTGCCTGGAGTGTCGGGACAGGGATTAATCAGCCCCAGCATTTT - TRBD1 TRBJ1-5 TRBV30
CATGRGGGPHNEQYF TGTGCCACCGGGAGAGGGGGAGGGCCCCATAATGAGCAGTACTTC - - TRBJ2-5 TRBV27
CAWSGGQGYTDTQYF TGTGCCTGGAGTGGGGGACAGGGGTACACAGATACGCAGTATTTT once TRBD1 TRBJ2-3 TRBV30
CASSEHSSYEQYF TGTGCCAGCAGTGAGCACAGTAGCTACGAGCAGTACTTC - - TRBJ2-7 TRBV6-1
CASSEMVGRAREKLFF TGTGCCAGCAGTGAAATGGTAGGCAGGGCGAGAGAAAAACTGTTTTTT - - TRBJ1-4 TRBV2
CASSDHRGRNTEAFF TGTGCCAGCAGCGACCACAGGGGCAGGAACACTGAAGCTTTCTTT - TRBD1 TRBJ1-1 TRBV7-9
CASSDITGNQPQHF TGTGCCAGCAGTGATATTACAGGCAATCAGCCCCAGCATTTT - - TRBJ1-5 TRBV5-5
CASSLPRLTGQSYGYTF TGTGCCAGCTCACTACCGCGCCTAACCGGACAGAGTTATGGCTACACCTTC - - TRBJ1-2 TRBV18
CASSQQGLNTEAFF TGTGCCAGCAGCCAACAGGGTCTGAACACTGAAGCTTTCTTT - - TRBJ1-1 TRBV4-2
CACTGPGYTF TGTGCCTGTACAGGGCCTGGCTACACCTTC - - TRBJ1-2 TRBV30
CASSSGRGDGLGYTF TGTGCCAGCAGCTCGGGTCGGGGGGACGGATTGGGCTACACCTTC - - TRBJ1-2 TRBV5-4
CASSPNRGPDYGYTF TGCGCCAGCAGCCCGAACAGGGGGCCGGACTATGGCTACACCTTC - TRBD1 TRBJ1-2 TRBV5-1
CAWTAGGGLFATNEKLFF TGTGCCTGGACCGCGGGAGGGGGGCTATTTGCAACTAATGAAAAACTGTTTTTT - - TRBJ1-4 TRBV30
CASSQGQGTYGYTF TGCGCCAGCAGCCAAGGACAGGGGACCTATGGCTACACCTTC - TRBD1 TRBJ1-2 TRBV4-1
CASSSTGTDIAPLHF TGTGCCAGCAGTAGCACCGGGACAGATATAGCACCCCTCCACTTT - TRBD1 TRBJ1-6 TRBV2
CASSYPSANRETQYF TGTGCCAGCAGTTACCCTAGCGCTAATCGAGAGACCCAGTACTTC - - TRBJ2-5 TRBV6-6
CASSLGHTTYEQYF TGTGCCAGCAGCTTAGGTCACACTACCTACGAGCAGTACTTC once - TRBJ2-7 TRBV7-2
CATSDRSGVGHEQFF TGTGCCACCAGTGATCGTAGCGGGGTTGGCCATGAGCAGTTCTTC - TRBD2 TRBJ2-1 TRBV24-1
CASILTRVDQYEQYF TGTGCCAGCATCCTAACGAGGGTTGATCAATACGAGCAGTACTTC - - TRBJ2-7 TRBV21-1
CASSQSGQGAYYEQYF TGCGCCAGCAGCCAGAGTGGACAGGGAGCCTACTACGAGCAGTACTTC - TRBD1 TRBJ2-7 TRBV4-1
CASSPDRRGEQYF TGTGCCAGCAGCCCCGACAGAAGGGGCGAGCAGTACTTC - - TRBJ2-7 TRBV7-2
CASSAYSGGELFF TGTGCCAGCAGCGCTTACAGCGGCGGGGAGCTGTTTTTT - - TRBJ2-2 TRBV7-2
CASSPGLADTDTQYF TGTGCCAGCAGCCCCGGACTAGCGGACACAGATACGCAGTATTTT - TRBD2 TRBJ2-3 TRBV5-6
CAINSGQGALSNQPQHF TGTGCCATAAACTCGGGACAGGGGGCCCTAAGCAATCAGCCCCAGCATTTT many TRBD1 TRBJ1-5 TRBV2
CASSISLQAGGHNEQFF TGTGCCAGTAGTATCTCTTTGCAGGCAGGGGGCCACAATGAGCAGTTCTTC - TRBD1 TRBJ2-1 TRBV19
CTSSQGGLGEDTEAFF TGCACCAGCAGCCAAGGGGGGTTGGGGGAGGACACTGAAGCTTTCTTT - - TRBJ1-1 TRBV1
CASSQDLAEQYF TGTGCCAGCAGCCAAGATCTAGCAGAGCAGTACTTC once - TRBJ2-7 TRBV3-1/TRBV3-2
CASSSTGAVTEAFF TGTGCCAGCAGCTCCACAGGGGCTGTCACTGAAGCTTTCTTT - TRBD1 TRBJ1-1 TRBV7-3
CASRSSGGAIQPQHF TGTGCCAGCAGAAGTTCGGGGGGGGCGATTCAGCCCCAGCATTTT - - TRBJ1-5 TRBV27
CASRQPGQGYHEQYF TGTGCCAGCAGGCAACCGGGACAGGGTTACCACGAGCAGTACTTC - TRBD1 TRBJ2-7 TRBV28
CASSPGQGRSNNEQFF TGTGCCAGCAGTCCTGGGCAGGGGCGATCGAATAATGAGCAGTTCTTC once - TRBJ2-1 TRBV5-6
CASTEYDRPYEQYF TGTGCCAGCACCGAATATGACAGGCCATACGAGCAGTACTTC - - TRBJ2-7 TRBV25-1
CASSLEVGGYGYTF TGCGCCAGCAGCTTGGAAGTAGGCGGTTATGGCTACACCTTC - - TRBJ1-2 TRBV5-1
CASRTSGGPYEQYF TGTGCCAGCAGAACTAGCGGGGGCCCCTACGAGCAGTACTTC - TRBD2 TRBJ2-7 TRBV28
CATSRDLGGYEQYF TGTGCCACCAGCAGAGATCTGGGGGGCTACGAGCAGTACTTC few - TRBJ2-7 TRBV15
CASSTLAGGNPETQYF TGTGCCAGCAGCACCTTAGCGGGGGGGAACCCGGAGACCCAGTACTTC - - TRBJ2-5 TRBV21-1
CASSSGLGISQPQHF TGTGCCAGCAGCAGTGGACTGGGGATCAGTCAGCCCCAGCATTTT once - TRBJ1-5 TRBV6-6
CASSSFGGGPGDTQYF TGTGCCAGCAGCTCGTTTGGGGGAGGGCCCGGAGATACGCAGTATTTT - TRBD2 TRBJ2-3 TRBV11-2